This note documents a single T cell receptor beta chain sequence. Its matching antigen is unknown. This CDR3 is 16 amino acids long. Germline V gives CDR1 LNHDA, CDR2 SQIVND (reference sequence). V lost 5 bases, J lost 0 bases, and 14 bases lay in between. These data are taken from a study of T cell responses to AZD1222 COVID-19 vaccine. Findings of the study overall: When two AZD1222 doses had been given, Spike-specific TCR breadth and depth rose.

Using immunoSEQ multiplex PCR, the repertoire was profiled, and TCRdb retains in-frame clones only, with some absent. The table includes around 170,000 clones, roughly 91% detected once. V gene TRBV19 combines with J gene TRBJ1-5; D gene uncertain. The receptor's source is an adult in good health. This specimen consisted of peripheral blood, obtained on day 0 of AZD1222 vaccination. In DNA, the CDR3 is TGTGCCAGTAGTGCCACCCGAGTTAGTAGCAATCAGCCCCAGCATTTT. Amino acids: CASSATRVSSNQPQHF.